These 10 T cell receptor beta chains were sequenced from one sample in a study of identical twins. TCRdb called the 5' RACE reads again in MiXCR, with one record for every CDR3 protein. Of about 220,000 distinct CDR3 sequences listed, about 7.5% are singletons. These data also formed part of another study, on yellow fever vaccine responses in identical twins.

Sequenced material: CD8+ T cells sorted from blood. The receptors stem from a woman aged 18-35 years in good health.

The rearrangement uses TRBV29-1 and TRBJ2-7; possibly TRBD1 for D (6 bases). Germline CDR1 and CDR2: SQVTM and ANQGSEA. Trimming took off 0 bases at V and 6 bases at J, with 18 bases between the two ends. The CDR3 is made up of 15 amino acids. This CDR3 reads CSVEDQTGPNFEQYF. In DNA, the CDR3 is TGCAGCGTTGAAGATCAAACAGGGCCAAATTTCGAGCAGTACTTC.

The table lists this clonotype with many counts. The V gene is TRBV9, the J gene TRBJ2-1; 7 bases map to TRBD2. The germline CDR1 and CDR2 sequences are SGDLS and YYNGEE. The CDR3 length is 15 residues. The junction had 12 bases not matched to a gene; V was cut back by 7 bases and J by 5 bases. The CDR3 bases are TGTGCCAGCTCACGTAGCGGGCTAAATGACAATGAGCAGTTCTTC. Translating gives CASSRSGLNDNEQFF.

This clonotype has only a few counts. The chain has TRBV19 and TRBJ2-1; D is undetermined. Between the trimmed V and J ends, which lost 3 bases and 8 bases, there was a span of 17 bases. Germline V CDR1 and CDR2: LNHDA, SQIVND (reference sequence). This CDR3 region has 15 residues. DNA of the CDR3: TGTGCCAGTAGTATTGGTGGCAGGTGGTTCGATGAGCAGTTCTTC. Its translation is CASSIGGRWFDEQFF.

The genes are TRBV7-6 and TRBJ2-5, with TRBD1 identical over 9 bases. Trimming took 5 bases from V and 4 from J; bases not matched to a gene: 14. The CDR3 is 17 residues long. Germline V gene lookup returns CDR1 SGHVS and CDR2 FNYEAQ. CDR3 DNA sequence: TGTGCCAGCAGCCCCCGCCCGGGACAGGGAGACGTAGAGACCCAGTACTTC. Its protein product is CASSPRPGQGDVETQYF. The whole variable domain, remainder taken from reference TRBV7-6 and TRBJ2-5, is GAGVSQSPRYKVTKRGQDVALRCDPISGHVSLYWYRQALGQGPEFLTYFNYEAQQDKSGLPNDRFSAERPEGSISTLTIQRTEQRDSAMYRCASSPRPGQGDVETQYFGPGTRLLVL.

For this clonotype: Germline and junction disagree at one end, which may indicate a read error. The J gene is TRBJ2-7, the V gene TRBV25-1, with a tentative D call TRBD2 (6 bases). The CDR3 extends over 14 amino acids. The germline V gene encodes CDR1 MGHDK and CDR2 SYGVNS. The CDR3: CACSEEDYADEQYF. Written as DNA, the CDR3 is TGTGCCTGCAGTGAAGAGGACTACGCCGACGAGCAGTACTTC.

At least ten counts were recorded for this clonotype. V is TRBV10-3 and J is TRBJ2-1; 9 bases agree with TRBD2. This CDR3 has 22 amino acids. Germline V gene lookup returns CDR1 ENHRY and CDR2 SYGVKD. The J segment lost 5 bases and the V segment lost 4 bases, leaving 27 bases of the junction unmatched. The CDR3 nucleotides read TGTGCCATCAGTGCATATTATGTTGGGACTAGCTCCCATAGGGGCCTCGACAATGAGCAGTTCTTC. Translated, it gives CAISAYYVGTSSHRGLDNEQFF.

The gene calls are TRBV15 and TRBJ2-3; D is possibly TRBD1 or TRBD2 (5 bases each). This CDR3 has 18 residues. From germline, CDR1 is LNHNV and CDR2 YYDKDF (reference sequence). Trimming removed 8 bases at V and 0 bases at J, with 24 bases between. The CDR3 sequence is CATGGIPGWRLSTDTQYF. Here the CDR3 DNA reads TGTGCCACCGGGGGAATACCAGGGTGGCGGCTGAGCACAGATACGCAGTATTTT.

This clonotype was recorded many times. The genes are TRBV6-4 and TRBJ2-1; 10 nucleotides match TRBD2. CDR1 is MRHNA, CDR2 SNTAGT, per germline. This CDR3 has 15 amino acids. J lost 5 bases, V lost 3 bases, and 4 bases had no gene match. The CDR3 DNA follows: TGTGCCAGCAGTGAGTTAGCGGGGGGCCACAATGAGCAGTTCTTC. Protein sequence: CASSELAGGHNEQFF.

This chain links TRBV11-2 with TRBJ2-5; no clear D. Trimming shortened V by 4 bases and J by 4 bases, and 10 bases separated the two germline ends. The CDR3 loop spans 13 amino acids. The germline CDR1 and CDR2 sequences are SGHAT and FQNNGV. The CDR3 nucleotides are TGTGCCAGCAGCTCTTGGGTAGGAGAGACCCAGTACTTC. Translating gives CASSSWVGETQYF.

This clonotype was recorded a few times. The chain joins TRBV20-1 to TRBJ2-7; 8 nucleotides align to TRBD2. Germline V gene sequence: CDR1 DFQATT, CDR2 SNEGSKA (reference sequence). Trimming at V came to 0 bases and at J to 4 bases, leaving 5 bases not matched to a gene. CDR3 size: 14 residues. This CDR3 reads CSARDWASGYEQYF. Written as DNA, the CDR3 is TGCAGTGCTAGAGATTGGGCTAGCGGGTACGAGCAGTACTTC.